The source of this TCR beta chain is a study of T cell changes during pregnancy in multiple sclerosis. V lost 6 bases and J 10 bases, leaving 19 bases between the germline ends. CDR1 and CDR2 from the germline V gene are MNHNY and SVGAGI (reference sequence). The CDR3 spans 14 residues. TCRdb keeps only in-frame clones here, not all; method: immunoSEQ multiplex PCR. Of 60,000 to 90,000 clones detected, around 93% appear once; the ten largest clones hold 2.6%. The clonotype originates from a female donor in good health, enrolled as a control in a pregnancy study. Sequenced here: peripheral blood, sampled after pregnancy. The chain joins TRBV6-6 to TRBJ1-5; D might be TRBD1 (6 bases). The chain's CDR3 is CASRPPDSPSPQHF. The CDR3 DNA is TGTGCCAGCAGACCACCGGACAGTCCCTCACCCCAGCATTTT.